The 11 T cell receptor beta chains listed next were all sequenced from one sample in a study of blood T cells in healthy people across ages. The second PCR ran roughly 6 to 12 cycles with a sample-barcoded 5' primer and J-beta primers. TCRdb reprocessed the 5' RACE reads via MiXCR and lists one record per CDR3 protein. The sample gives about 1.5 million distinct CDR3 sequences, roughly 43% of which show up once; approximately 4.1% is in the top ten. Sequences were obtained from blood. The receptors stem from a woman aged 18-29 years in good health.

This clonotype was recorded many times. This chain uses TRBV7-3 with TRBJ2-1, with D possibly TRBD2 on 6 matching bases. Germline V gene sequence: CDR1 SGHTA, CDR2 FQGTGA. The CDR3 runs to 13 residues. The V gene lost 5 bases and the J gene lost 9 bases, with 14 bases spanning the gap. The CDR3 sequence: CASSVSLATEQFF. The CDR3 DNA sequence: TGTGCCAGCAGCGTATCCCTAGCGACTGAGCAGTTCTTC.

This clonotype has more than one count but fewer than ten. CDR3 sequence reads: CASSPPVLQETQYF. CDR3 DNA sequence: TGTGCCAGCTCACCACCGGTGCTACAAGAGACCCAGTACTTC. The V call is TRBV18, the J call TRBJ2-5; D gene unclear. The V gene lost 0 bases and the J gene lost 2 bases, with 7 bases spanning the gap. The CDR3 consists of 14 residues. The germline V gene has CDR1 KGHSH and CDR2 LQKENI.

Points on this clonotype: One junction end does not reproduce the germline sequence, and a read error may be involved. The CDR3 is CASSLVGGRTYNEHFF. In DNA form, the CDR3 reads TGTGCCAGCAGCTTAGTAGGGGGACGCACCTACAATGAGCACTTCTTC. The V and J genes are TRBV11-1 and TRBJ2-1; a possible D gene is TRBD1 (6 bases). Per germline, CDR1 SGHAT and CDR2 FQDESV (reference sequence). The CDR3 has 16 amino acids.

The CDR3 DNA reads TGCGCCAGCAGCCAACGACAGGGTTTAGGGACTGAAGCTTTCTTT. Amino acids: CASSQRQGLGTEAFF. V and J are TRBV4-3 and TRBJ1-1, with 7 nucleotides matching TRBD1. Unmatched junction bases numbered 8, after V lost 2 bases and J lost 5 bases. This CDR3 has 15 residues. Germline V gives CDR1 LGHNA, CDR2 YSLEER.

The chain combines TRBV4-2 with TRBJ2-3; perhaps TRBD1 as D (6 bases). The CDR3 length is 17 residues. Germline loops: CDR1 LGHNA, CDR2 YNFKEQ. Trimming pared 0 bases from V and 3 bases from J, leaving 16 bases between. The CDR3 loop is CASSQDTGAGVTDTQYF. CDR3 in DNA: TGTGCCAGCAGCCAAGATACGGGCGCAGGGGTTACAGATACGCAGTATTTT.

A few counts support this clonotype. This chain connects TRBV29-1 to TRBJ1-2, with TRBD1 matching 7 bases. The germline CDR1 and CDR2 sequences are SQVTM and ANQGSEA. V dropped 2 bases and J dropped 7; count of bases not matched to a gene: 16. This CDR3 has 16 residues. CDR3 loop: CSVEPRGSTSSRGYTF. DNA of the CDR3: TGCAGCGTTGAACCCAGGGGGTCTACGTCCAGTCGTGGCTACACCTTC.

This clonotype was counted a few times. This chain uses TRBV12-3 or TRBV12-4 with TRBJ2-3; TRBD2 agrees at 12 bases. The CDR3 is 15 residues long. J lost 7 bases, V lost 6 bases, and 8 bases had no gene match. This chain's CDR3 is CASSSLAGGKNTQYF. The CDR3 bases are TGTGCCAGCAGCTCTCTAGCGGGGGGGAAGAATACGCAGTATTTT.

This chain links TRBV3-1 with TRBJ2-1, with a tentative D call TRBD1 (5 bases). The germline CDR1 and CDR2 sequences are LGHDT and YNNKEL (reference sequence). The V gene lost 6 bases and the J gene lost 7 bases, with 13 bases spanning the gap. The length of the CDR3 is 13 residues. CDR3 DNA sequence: TGTGCCAGCAGTCTGCTGACAGTGAATGAGCAGTTCTTC. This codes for CASSLLTVNEQFF.

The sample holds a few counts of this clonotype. CDR3: CASSLVGLREGDNEQFF. CDR3 bases: TGCGCCAGCAGCTTGGTCGGTTTAAGGGAGGGGGACAATGAGCAGTTCTTC. The chain uses TRBV5-1 and TRBJ2-1; TRBD2 is a possible D gene (7 bases). The germline CDR1 and CDR2 sequences are SGHRS and YFSETQ. Trimming stripped 0 bases from V and 5 bases from J, with 18 bases between. This CDR3 has 17 residues.

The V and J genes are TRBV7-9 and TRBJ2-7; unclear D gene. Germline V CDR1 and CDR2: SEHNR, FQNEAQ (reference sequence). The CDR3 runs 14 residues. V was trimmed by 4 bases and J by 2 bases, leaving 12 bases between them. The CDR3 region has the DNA TGTGCCAGCAGCTATGGCGAGGAAACCTACGAGCAGTACTTC. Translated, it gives CASSYGEETYEQYF.

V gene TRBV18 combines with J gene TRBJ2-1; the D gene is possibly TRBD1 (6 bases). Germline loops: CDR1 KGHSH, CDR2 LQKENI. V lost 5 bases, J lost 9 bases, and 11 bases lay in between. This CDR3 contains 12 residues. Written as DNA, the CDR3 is TGTGCCAGCTCAGAACAGGGCGTTGAGCAGTTCTTC. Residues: CASSEQGVEQFF.